This T cell receptor beta chain was recorded in a study of blood T cell repertoires in COVID-19 (TCRdb year 2020). For the study in its entirety: Collaborator samples came from the United States, Italy and Spain and covered acute and convalescent phases of COVID-19. The prospective study material was composed of cDNA or gDNA derived from T cells, B-cell-depleted T cells, or PBMCs. Deeply sampled blood TCRbeta repertoires from subjects exposed to, actively infected with, or recovered from COVID-19 were included in the dataset. A freely available public database, intended as a resource for researchers studying the immune response to SARS-CoV-2, is where the repertoires were released. Where available, HLA class I and class II types were obtained from metadata supplied by the sample provider rather than from assay-based typing. Sample metadata almost always included a de-identified subject ID, COVID-19 status, age in years and sex. Samples were obtained from the ongoing ImmuneRACE study (first 160 participants) and from 1,254 subjects provided by 6 global collaborators.

About this clone: What antigen it recognizes has not been identified. The record has no base qualities; no much larger clone is one base away.

Broader findings and caveats from the paper: The quantity of clinical and demographic metadata differed by source and by participant and was supplied without curation.

Counted from cysteine to phenylalanine, this CDR3 has 14 amino acids. Only the CDR3 portion is preserved as DNA: 42 bases, with reading frame beginning at the first base. Germline trimming: 10 bases from V, 4 bases from J; junction bases outside gene matches: 9. CDR1 and CDR2 (MDHEN, SYDVKM) derive from the germline V gene. TCRbeta CDR3 regions were amplified from genomic DNA using the immunoSEQ Assay, a bias-controlled multiplex PCR. In the source study's methods: Nucleated cell counts per sample were estimated from amplification of reference gene primers within the assay. To quantify the absolute abundance of each unique TCRbeta CDR3 rearrangement, sequence reads were collapsed and filtered. For each sample, productive Simpson clonality was calculated as the square root of Simpson's diversity index across productive rearrangements. In TCRdb, the immuneACCESS table is reduced to in-frame sequences with V and J assigned. These tables do not hold every clone; where another copy was compared, an unresolved V gene accounts for under half, and the others remain unexplained. The DNA was the basis for D and trimming; V, J and clone size are from that table. The sample table records some 200,000 clones; roughly 85% of these occur just once. The ten largest clones capture 2.5% to 3.5% of the sample.

Samples from volunteer blood donors who had recovered from COVID-19 were contributed by a second Seattle source. Collaborating institutions collected whole blood in K2EDTA tubes following their own protocols. Collaborator samples were shipped for TCRbeta analysis as frozen whole blood, isolated PBMCs, or DNA extracted from either sample type. What was sequenced was peripheral blood. The sequence joins TRBV28 to TRBJ1-5; TRBD1 agrees with 8 junctional bases. This clonotype originated in a man between 50 and 59 years old who had recovered from COVID-19. The sequenced DNA is TGTGCCACCCAGACAGGGGTGAGGAATCAGCCCCAGCATTTT. Its coded protein is CATQTGVRNQPQHF.